This paragraph covers one T cell receptor beta chain sequence. No antigen is known for it. This record belongs to a study of early T cells in non-severe SARS-CoV-2 infection. Study background: Sequencing of unsorted whole blood was done on bulk RNA, leaving chains unpaired.

The CDR3 sequence is 14 residues long. The germline V gene has CDR1 SNHLY and CDR2 FYNNEI. Trimming at V came to 7 bases and at J to 2 bases, leaving 4 bases not matched to a gene. Molecules of cDNA were individually given unique molecular identifiers that were attached to them. One entry per CDR3 protein results from TCRdb running MiXCR on the 5' RACE reads. The table lists under 140,000 distinct CDR3 sequences, 10% to 15% of them singletons, with 3.8% in the top ten. General study points: VDJdb-based annotation leaned toward anti-spike CD8 responses and missed private and CD4 specificities.

Source: whole blood, taken at baseline. The TCR originated in an adult who was a healthcare worker with PCR-confirmed SARS-CoV-2 infection or an uninfected control (not recorded which). V gene TRBV2 combines with J gene TRBJ2-2; 7 bases agree with TRBD1. This chain's CDR3 is CASTQGVNTGELFF. The DNA for the CDR3 is TGTGCCAGCACTCAGGGGGTTAACACCGGGGAGCTGTTTTTT.